The T cell receptor beta chain under discussion was sequenced for a study of T cell responses to AZD1222 COVID-19 vaccine. Study-wide results and caveats: Just a handful of people given AZD1222 tested seropositive at baseline. After the peak T cell response, and only then, were repertoires sampled.

Worth noting for this clone: The antigen is unknown.

The data were produced by immunoSEQ multiplex PCR, yet TCRdb's version contains in-frame clones alone and is incomplete. The sample contains about 110,000 clones, more than 65% of which appear only once. J gave up 5 bases and V 4 bases, and 16 bases lay outside the gene matches. Per the germline V gene, CDR1 is LGHDT and CDR2 is YNNKEL (reference sequence). The CDR3 loop spans 18 amino acids. V usage is TRBV3-1 (or the pseudogene TRBV3-2) and J usage is TRBJ2-3, with 9 positions matching TRBD1. The material was peripheral blood, obtained on day 0 of AZD1222 vaccination. The sequence derives from an adult in good health. Here the CDR3 reads CASSPLRPQGAPGDTQYF. The CDR3 region has the DNA TGTGCCAGCAGCCCCTTACGGCCACAGGGGGCGCCGGGAGATACGCAGTATTTT.